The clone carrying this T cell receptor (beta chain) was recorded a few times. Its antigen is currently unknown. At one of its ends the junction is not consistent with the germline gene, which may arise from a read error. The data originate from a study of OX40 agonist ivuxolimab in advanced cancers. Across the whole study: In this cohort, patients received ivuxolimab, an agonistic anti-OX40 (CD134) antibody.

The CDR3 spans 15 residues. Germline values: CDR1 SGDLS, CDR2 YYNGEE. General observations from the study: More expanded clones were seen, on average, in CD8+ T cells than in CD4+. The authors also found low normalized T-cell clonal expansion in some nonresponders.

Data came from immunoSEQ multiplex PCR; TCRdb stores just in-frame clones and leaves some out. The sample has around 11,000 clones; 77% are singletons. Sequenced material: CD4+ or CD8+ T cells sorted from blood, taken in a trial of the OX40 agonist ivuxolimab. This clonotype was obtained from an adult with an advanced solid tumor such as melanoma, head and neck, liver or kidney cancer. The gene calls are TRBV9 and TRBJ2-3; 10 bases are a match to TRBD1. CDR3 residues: CASSDRDRGSDTRYF. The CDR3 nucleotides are TGTGCCAGCAGCGACCGGGACAGGGGATCAGATACGCGGTATTTT.